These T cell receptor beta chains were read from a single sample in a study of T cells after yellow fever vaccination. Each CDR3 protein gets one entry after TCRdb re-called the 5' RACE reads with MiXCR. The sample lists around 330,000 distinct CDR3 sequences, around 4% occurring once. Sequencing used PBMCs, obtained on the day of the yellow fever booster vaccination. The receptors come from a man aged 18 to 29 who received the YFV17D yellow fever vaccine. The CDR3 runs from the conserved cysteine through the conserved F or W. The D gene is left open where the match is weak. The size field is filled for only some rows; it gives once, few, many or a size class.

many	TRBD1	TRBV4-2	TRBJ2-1	TGTGCCAGCAGGGACAGGGCCGATGAGCAGTTCTTC	CASRDRADEQFF
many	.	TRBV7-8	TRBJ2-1	TGTGCCAGCAGCTTGGGTCAGGCCTCCTACAATGAGCAGTTCTTC	CASSLGQASYNEQFF
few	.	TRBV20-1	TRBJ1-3	TGCAGTGCGCAAGCAGGCGCTTCGGGAAACACCATATATTTT	CSAQAGASGNTIYF
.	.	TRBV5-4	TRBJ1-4	TGTGCCAGCAGCTTGACACTGGGGAATGAAAAACTGTTTTTT	CASSLTLGNEKLFF
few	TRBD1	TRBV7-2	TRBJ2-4	TGTGCCAGCAGCTTACAGGGGGTTGGAAACATTCAGTACTTC	CASSLQGVGNIQYF
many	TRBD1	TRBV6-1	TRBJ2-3	TGTGCCAGCTCCCCGACAGGGGGTTCAGATACGCAGTATTTT	CASSPTGGSDTQYF
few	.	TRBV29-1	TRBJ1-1	TGCAGCGTTGAAGGGGGAACCACTGAAGCTTTCTTT	CSVEGGTTEAFF
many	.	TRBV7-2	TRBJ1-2	TGTGCCAGCAGCTTTAATGGAGGGTATGGCTACACCTTC	CASSFNGGYGYTF
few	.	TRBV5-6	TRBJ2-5	TGTGCCAGCAGCCGAGGGACTTACCAAGAGACCCAGTACTTC	CASSRGTYQETQYF
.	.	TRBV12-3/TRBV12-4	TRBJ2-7	TGTGCCAGCAGTGCCCGGGACGCAGGGTCCGAGCAGTACTTC	CASSARDAGSEQYF
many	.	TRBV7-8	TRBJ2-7	TGTGCCAGCAGCTTAGTCAGGCAGGAGCAGTACTTC	CASSLVRQEQYF
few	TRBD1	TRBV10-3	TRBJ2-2	TGTGCCACCTCGCCACCGGGACAGGGGGCGATCACCGGGGAGCTGTTTTTT	CATSPPGQGAITGELFF
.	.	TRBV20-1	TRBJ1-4	TGCAGTGCTAGCTCCGGGGGGGATGAAAAACTGTTTTTT	CSASSGGDEKLFF
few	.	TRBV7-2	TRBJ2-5	TGTGCCAGCAGCTTCCAGGATTCAGGGGAGACCCAGTACTTC	CASSFQDSGETQYF
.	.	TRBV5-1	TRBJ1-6	TGCGCCAGCAGCTTGGATGTGGGCAGGGAGTTTTCACCCCTCCACTTT	CASSLDVGREFSPLHF
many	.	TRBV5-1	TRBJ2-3	TGCGCCAGCAGGTCCCCCAAGACGCGCACAGATACGCAGTATTTT	CASRSPKTRTDTQYF
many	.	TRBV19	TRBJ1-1	TGTGCCAGTAGTATTAGCTCGGGGACCGAAGCTTTCTTT	CASSISSGTEAFF
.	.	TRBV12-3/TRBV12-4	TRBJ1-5	TGTGCCAGCACGGATGGGGGCCTGGATCAGCCCCAGCATTTT	CASTDGGLDQPQHF